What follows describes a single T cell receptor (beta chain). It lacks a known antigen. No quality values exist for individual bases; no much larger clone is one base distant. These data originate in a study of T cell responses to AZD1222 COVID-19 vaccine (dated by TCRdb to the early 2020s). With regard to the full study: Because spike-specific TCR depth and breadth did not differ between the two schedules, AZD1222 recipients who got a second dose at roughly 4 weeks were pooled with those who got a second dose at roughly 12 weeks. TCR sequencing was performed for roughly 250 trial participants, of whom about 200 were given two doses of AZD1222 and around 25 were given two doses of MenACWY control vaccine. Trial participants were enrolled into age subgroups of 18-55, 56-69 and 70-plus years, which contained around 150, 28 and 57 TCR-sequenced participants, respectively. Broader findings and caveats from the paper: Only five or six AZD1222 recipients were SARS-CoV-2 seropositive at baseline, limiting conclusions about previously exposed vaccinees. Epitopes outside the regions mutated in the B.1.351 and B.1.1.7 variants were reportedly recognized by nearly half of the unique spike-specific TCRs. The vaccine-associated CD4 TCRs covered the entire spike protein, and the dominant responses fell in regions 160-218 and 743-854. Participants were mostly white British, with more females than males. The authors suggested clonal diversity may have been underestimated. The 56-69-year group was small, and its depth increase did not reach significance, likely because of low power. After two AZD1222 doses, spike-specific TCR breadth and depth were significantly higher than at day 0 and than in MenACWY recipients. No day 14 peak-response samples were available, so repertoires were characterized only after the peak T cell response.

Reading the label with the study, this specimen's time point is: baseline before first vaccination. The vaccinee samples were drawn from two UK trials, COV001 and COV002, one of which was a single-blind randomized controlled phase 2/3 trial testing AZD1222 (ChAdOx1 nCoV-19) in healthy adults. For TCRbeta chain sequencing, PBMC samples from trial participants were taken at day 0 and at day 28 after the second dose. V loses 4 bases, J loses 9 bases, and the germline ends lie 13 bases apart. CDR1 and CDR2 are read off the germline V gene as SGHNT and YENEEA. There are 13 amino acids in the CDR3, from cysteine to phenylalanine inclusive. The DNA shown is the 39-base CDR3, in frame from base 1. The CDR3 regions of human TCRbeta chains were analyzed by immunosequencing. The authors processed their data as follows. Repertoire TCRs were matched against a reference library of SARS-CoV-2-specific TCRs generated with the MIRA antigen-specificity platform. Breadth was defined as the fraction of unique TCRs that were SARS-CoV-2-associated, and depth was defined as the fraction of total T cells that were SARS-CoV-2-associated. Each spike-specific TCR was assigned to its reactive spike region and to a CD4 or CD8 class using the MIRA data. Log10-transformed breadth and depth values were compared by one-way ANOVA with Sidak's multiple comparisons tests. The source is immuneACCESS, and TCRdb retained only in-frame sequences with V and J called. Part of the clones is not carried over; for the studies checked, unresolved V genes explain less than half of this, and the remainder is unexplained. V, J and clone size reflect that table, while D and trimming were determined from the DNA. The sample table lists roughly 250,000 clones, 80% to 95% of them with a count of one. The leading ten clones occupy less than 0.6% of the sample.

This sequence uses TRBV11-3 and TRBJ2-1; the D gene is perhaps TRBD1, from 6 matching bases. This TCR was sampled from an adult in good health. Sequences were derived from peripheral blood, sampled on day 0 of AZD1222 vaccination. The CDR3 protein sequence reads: CASSSSGEGEQFF. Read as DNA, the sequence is TGTGCCAGCAGCTCCTCAGGGGAAGGTGAGCAGTTCTTC.